Presented here are 4 T cell receptor beta chains from one specimen sequenced in a study of blood T cell repertoires in COVID-19 (TCRdb year 2020). The library was prepared using the immunoSEQ multiplex PCR assay. Here the immuneACCESS table is served through TCRdb, limited to in-frame sequences with V and J called. Missing clones are a known gap in these copies; in checked studies unresolved V genes cover under half, and the rest lacks a known reason. The sample includes some 58,000 clones, with around four fifths observed a single time. The ten largest clones take up approximately 30% of the sample. The sequencing sample was made of peripheral blood. Source of these receptors: a human donor in a cohort sampled during active COVID-19.

A few counts support this clone. The V gene is TRBV4-3, the J gene TRBJ1-2; 8 bases are shared with TRBD1. CDR1 is LGHNA and CDR2 is YSLEER in the germline V gene. This CDR3 has 15 amino acids. V lost 4 bases, J lost 3 bases, and 7 bases stayed unmatched. CDR3 residues: CASSPSLTGDYGYTF. CDR3 nucleotide sequence: TGCGCCAGCAGCCCTTCCCTGACAGGGGACTATGGCTACACCTTC.

This rearrangement joins TRBV2 to TRBJ2-3, with 12 bases matching TRBD1. CDR1 and CDR2 from the germline V gene are SNHLY and FYNNEI. The trim removed 4 bases at V and 5 bases at J, leaving 4 bases unmatched. The length of the CDR3 is 15 residues. The CDR3 is CASSGGQGARDTQYF. CDR3 coding DNA: TGTGCCAGCAGTGGGGGACAGGGGGCTAGAGATACGCAGTATTTT.

This chain connects TRBV7-8 to TRBJ2-3; TRBD2 aligns across 12 bases. The V segment lost 5 bases and the J segment 3 bases; nucleotides outside the gene matches: 9. CDR1 and CDR2 from the germline V gene are SGHVS and FQNEAQ. The CDR3 has 17 residues. CDR3 nucleotide sequence: TGTGCCAGCAGCCTCCAGACTAGCGGGAGTAATACAGATACGCAGTATTTT. Protein sequence: CASSLQTSGSNTDTQYF.

The chain combines TRBV10-2 with TRBJ1-5; tentative D call: TRBD1 (6 bases). There are 13 residues in the CDR3. V was trimmed by 5 bases and J by 3 bases, leaving 8 bases between them. Germline CDR1 reads WSHSY; CDR2 reads SAAADI. As DNA, the CDR3 is TGCGCCAGCAGTACAGGGCCCAATCAGCCCCAGCATTTT. Residues: CASSTGPNQPQHF.